Below, one T cell receptor beta chain is given with its context. Its antigen is not identified. The data stem from a study of cytomegalovirus exposure and HLA in healthy donors. Trimming took 5 bases from V and 3 from J; bases not matched to a gene: 5. Germline lookup yields CDR1 SEHNR and CDR2 FQNEAQ (reference sequence). The CDR3 has 15 amino acids. Study-wide points: The study reported that TCR beta sequences accurately predicted HLA-A and HLA-B alleles in most subjects. Presence/absence results assume similar sequencing depth per donor, which may not hold.

The PCR contained 60 Vbeta and 13 Jbeta primers. The table came from immunoSEQ multiplex PCR; TCRdb's copy has only in-frame clones and leaves some out. This sample has 150,000 or so clones, with approximately 70% found just once. Sequencing used PBMCs. The clonotype originates from a human donor in good health. The rearrangement uses TRBV7-9 and TRBJ2-2, with 8 bases matching TRBD1. The CDR3 loop reads CASSPRTGYTGELFF. The DNA for the CDR3 is TGTGCCAGCAGCCCAAGGACAGGGTACACCGGGGAGCTGTTTTTT.